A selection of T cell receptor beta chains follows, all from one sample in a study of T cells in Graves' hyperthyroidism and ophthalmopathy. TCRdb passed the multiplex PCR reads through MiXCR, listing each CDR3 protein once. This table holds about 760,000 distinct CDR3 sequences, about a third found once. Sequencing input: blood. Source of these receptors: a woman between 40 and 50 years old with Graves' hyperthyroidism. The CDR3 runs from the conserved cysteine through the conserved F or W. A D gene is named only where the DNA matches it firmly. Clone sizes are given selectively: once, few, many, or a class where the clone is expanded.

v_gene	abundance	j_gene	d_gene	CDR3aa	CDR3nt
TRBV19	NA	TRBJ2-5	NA	CASTGGSQETQYF	TGTGCCAGTACCGGCGGATCCCAAGAGACCCAGTACTTC
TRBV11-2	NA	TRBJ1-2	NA	CASLQGGPMMGGYTF	TGTGCCAGTCTCCAGGGTGGACCGATGATGGGCGGCTACACCTTC
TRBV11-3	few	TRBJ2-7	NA	CASSFLRGSAYEQYF	TGTGCCAGCAGCTTTCTTAGGGGGTCAGCCTACGAGCAGTACTTC
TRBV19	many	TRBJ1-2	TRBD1	CASSVTGGPYGYTF	TGTGCCAGTAGTGTAACAGGGGGCCCCTATGGCTACACCTTC
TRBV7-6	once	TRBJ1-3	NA	CASTSPIGSSGNTIYF	TGTGCCAGCACCTCCCCCATCGGCTCCTCTGGAAACACCATATATTTT
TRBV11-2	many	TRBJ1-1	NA	CASSFSWGAGNTEAFF	TGTGCCAGCAGCTTTAGTTGGGGTGCGGGGAACACTGAAGCTTTCTTT
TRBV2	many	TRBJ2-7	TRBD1	CASRGLGTGSYEQYF	TGTGCCAGCAGGGGGTTAGGGACAGGAAGCTACGAGCAGTACTTC
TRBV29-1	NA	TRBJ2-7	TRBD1	CSVVGDREFYEQYF	TGCAGCGTTGTTGGGGACAGGGAATTCTACGAGCAGTACTTC
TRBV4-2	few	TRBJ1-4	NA	CASSQGGAWTNEKLFF	TGTGCCAGCAGCCAAGGGGGGGCTTGGACTAATGAAAAACTGTTTTTT
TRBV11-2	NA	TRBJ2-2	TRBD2	CASNPEAGNTGELFF	TGTGCCAGCAACCCGGAAGCGGGAAACACCGGGGAGCTGTTTTTT
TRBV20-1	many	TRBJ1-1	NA	CSARDRQLNTEAFF	TGCAGTGCTAGGGACCGACAGCTTAACACTGAAGCTTTCTTT
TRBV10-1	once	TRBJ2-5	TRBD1	CASSPMDRGQETQYF	TGCGCCAGCAGCCCGATGGACAGGGGGCAAGAGACCCAGTACTTC
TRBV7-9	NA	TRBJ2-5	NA	CASSQGLQGTDTRYF	TGCGCCAGCAGCCAAGGGCTCCAGGGTACGGATACCCGGTACTTC
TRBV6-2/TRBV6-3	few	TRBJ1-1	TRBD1	CASRPDREGNTEAFF	TGTGCCAGCAGACCGGACAGGGAAGGTAACACTGAAGCTTTCTTT
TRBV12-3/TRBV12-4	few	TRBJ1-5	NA	CASSLHTSNQPQHF	TGTGCCAGCAGTTTACACACAAGCAATCAGCCCCAGCATTTT
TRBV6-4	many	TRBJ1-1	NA	CASSAEMWTEAFF	TGTGCCAGCAGTGCGGAGATGTGGACTGAAGCTTTCTTT
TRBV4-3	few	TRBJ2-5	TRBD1	CASSQVGRGQETQYF	TGCGCCAGCAGCCAAGTAGGCAGGGGGCAAGAGACCCAGTACTTC
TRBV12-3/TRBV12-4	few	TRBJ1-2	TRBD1	CASSLIRGPSNYGYTF	TGTGCCAGCAGTTTAATTAGGGGGCCCTCTAACTATGGCTACACCTTC
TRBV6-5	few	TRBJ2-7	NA	CASSYSVTGRYEQYF	TGTGCCAGCAGTTACTCGGTGACTGGAAGGTACGAGCAGTACTTC
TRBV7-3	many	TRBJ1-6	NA	CASSLLGRLNSPLHF	TGTGCCAGCAGCTTACTTGGCCGACTCAATTCACCCCTCCACTTT
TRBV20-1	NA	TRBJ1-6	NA	CSAPGGAGRHNSPLHF	TGCAGTGCTCCAGGTGGGGCGGGGAGGCATAATTCACCCCTCCACTTT
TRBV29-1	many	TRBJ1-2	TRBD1	CSVENRGEANYGYTF	TGCAGCGTTGAAAACAGGGGTGAAGCTAACTATGGCTACACCTTC
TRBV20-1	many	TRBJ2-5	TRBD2	CSANGLAGKETQYF	TGCAGTGCTAACGGACTAGCGGGGAAAGAGACCCAGTACTTC
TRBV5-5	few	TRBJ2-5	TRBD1	CASSRLGQQETQYF	TGTGCCAGCAGCCGACTGGGACAGCAAGAGACCCAGTACTTC
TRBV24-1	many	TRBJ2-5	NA	CATSDLQDRAGAQYF	TGTGCCACCAGTGATTTGCAGGACCGGGCTGGGGCCCAGTACTTC
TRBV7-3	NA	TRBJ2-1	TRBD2	CASSPQRGPYNEQFF	TGTGCCAGCAGCCCCCAGCGGGGGCCTTACAATGAGCAGTTCTTC
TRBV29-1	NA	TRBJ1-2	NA	CSVVRGTYGYTF	TGCAGCGTTGTCAGGGGCACCTATGGCTACACCTTC
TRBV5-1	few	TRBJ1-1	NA	CASSQAKSPVRPEAFF	TGCGCCAGCAGCCAAGCCAAATCCCCTGTACGTCCTGAAGCTTTCTTT
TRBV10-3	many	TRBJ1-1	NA	CATSPTENTEAFF	TGTGCCACCTCTCCGACGGAGAACACTGAAGCTTTCTTT
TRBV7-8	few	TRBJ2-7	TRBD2	CASSLGGTSGRLPPHEQYF	TGTGCCAGCAGCTTAGGGGGGACTAGCGGGAGGCTCCCCCCCCACGAGCAGTACTTC
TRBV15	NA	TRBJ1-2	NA	CATSSWEADYDYTF	TGTGCCACCAGCAGCTGGGAGGCAGACTATGACTACACCTTC
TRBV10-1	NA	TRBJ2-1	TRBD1	CASARTGWNEQFF	TGCGCCAGCGCTCGGACAGGGTGGAATGAGCAGTTCTTC
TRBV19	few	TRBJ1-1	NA	CASSPRGVQAEAFF	TGTGCCAGCAGCCCCCGGGGGGTCCAAGCTGAAGCTTTCTTT
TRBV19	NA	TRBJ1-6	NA	CASSIGGFGSPLHF	TGTGCCAGTAGTATTGGGGGGTTCGGCTCACCCCTCCACTTT
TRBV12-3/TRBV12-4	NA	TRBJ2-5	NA	CASIAAGSWASQEAQYF	TGTGCCAGCATCGCCGCGGGGTCTTGGGCCAGCCAAGAGGCCCAGTACTTC
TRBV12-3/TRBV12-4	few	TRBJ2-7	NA	CASSALGGWREQYF	TGTGCCAGCAGTGCTTTGGGGGGTTGGAGGGAGCAGTACTTC
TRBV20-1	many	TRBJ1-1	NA	CRMEQTSTEAFF	TGCAGGATGGAACAGACCTCCACTGAAGCTTTCTTT
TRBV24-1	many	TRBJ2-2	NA	CATSGDTGELFF	TGTGCCACCAGTGGGGACACCGGGGAGCTGTTTTTT
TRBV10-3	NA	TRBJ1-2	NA	CAISENSDYGYTF	TGTGCCATCAGTGAGAACAGCGACTATGGCTACACCTTC
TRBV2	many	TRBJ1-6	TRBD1	CAGRPTGDDNSPLHF	TGTGCCGGCCGCCCGACAGGGGACGATAATTCACCCCTCCACTTT
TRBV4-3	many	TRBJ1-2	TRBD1	CASSQEDREGYGYTF	TGCGCCAGCAGCCAAGAGGACAGGGAAGGGTATGGCTACACCTTC